The present entry profiles one TCR beta chain with its context. The method was immunoSEQ multiplex PCR; TCRdb's version includes in-frame clones alone and lacks a portion of them. Of approximately 11,000 clones listed, about 81% were seen once; the top ten hold over 12%. The germline V gene has CDR1 SGHVS and CDR2 FNYEAQ. The CDR3 sequence is 13 residues long. Trimming shortened V by 5 bases and J by 5 bases, and 12 bases separated the two germline ends. The source of the sample is a study of OX40 agonist ivuxolimab in advanced cancers. Here the sequenced sample was CD4+ or CD8+ T cells sorted from blood, taken in a trial of the OX40 agonist ivuxolimab. The V call is TRBV7-6, the J call TRBJ2-5; the D gene is possibly TRBD2 (5 bases). The sequence was collected from an adult with an advanced solid tumor such as melanoma, head and neck, liver or kidney cancer. CDR3 sequence: CASSLRRRETQYF. The DNA of the CDR3 is TGTGCCAGCAGCCTCCGAAGGAGGGAGACCCAGTACTTC.